The rows below give T cell receptor beta chains drawn from one sample of a study of Tregs in tolerant kidney transplant recipients. Some clones are missing from TCRdb's copy, which holds only in-frame ones; the method was immunoSEQ multiplex PCR. The sample holds roughly 120,000 clones, 85% to 95% seen once. Material: CD4+ T cells from blood. The receptors stem from a human donor in good health. Both conserved end residues are trimmed from each CDR3. A D gene is named only where the DNA matches it firmly. Where a row states a size, it is once, few, many or the class of an expanded clone; other rows omit it.

>NA|TRBV7-9|TRBJ2-7|NA
ASSRTDSEQY
>once|TRBV5-1|TRBJ1-2|NA
ASSARVGSHYGYT
>NA|TRBV18|TRBJ2-2|NA
ASSPRDGTGELF
>NA|TRBV4-2|TRBJ1-1|NA
ASSQVPGRGDTEAF
>NA|TRBV6-1|TRBJ1-2|TRBD1
ASSAGGNYGYT
>NA|TRBV5-6|TRBJ2-7|TRBD1
ASSLKQGTYEQY
>NA|TRBV19|TRBJ2-3|NA
ASSVGTGIQADTQY
>NA|TRBV11-2|TRBJ1-2|NA
ASSLSGQNYGYT
>NA|TRBV5-1|TRBJ2-7|NA
ASSLATRSYEQY
>NA|TRBV19|TRBJ2-3|TRBD2
ASTFSGGGTDTQY
>NA|TRBV30|TRBJ2-7|NA
AWRRPGQQHEQY
>NA|TRBV14|TRBJ2-5|TRBD1
ASRPQGGGETQY
>NA|TRBV27|TRBJ1-4|NA
ASSLYRGRKDEKLF
>NA|TRBV5-1|TRBJ2-2|NA
ASTQGSGELF
>NA|TRBV7-3|TRBJ1-2|NA
ASSSGRDGNYGYT
>NA|TRBV25-1|TRBJ2-3|NA
ASSERSDTQY
>NA|TRBV6-1|TRBJ1-5|NA
ASSDLSEQPQH
>NA|TRBV5-4|TRBJ1-3|NA
ASSYQGERNTIY
>once|TRBV28|TRBJ1-3|TRBD1
ASSYYRGAGGNTIY
>NA|TRBV29-1|TRBJ1-2|TRBD1
SVVRTGLGYT
>NA|TRBV15|TRBJ1-5|NA
ATSRSMISNQPQH
>NA|TRBV27|TRBJ1-2|TRBD1
ASSRRQGYGYT
>NA|TRBV11-2|TRBJ2-1|NA
ASSFGQYNEQF